This T cell receptor (beta chain) was captured in a study of blood T cell repertoires in COVID-19. The data were produced by immunoSEQ multiplex PCR, yet TCRdb's version contains in-frame clones alone and is incomplete. This table holds about 130,000 clones, about 74% found once. Looked up from germline, CDR1 is SNHLY and CDR2 is FYNNEI. This CDR3 contains 13 residues. V lost 9 bases to trimming and J lost 3 bases, with 14 bases between them. A few counts support this clone. The specimen was peripheral blood. This receptor was identified in a man aged 60 to 69 with acute or convalescent COVID-19. V is TRBV2 and J is TRBJ1-2; no firm D call. CDR3 bases: TGTGCCAGACGAGGTGGAGGTGACTATGGCTACACCTTC. It encodes CARRGGGDYGYTF.